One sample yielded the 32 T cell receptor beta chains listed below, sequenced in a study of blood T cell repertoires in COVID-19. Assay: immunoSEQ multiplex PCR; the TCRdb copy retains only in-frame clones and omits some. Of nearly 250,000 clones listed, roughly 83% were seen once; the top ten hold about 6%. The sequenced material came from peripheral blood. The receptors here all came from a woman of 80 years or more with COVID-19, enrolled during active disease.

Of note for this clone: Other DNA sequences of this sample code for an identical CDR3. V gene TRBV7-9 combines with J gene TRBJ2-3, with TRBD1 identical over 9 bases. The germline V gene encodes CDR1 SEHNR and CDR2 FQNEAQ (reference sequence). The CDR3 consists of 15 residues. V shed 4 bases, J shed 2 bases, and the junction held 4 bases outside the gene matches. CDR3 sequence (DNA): TGTGCCAGCAGCTCCGGACAGGGGAACACAGATACGCAGTATTTT. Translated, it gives CASSSGQGNTDTQYF.

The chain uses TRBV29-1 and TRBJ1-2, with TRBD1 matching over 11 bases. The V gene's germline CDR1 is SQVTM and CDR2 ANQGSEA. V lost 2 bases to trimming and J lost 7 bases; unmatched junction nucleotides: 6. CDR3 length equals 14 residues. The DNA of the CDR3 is TGCAGCGTTGAAATGGGGACAGGGGGGTTTGGCTACACCTTC. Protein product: CSVEMGTGGFGYTF.

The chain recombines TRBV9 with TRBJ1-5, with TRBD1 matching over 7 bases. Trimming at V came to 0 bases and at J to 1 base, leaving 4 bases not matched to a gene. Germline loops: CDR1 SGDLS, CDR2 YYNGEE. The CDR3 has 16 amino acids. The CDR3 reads CASSVGQGPSNQPQHF. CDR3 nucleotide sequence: TGTGCCAGCAGCGTAGGACAGGGACCGAGCAATCAGCCCCAGCATTTT.

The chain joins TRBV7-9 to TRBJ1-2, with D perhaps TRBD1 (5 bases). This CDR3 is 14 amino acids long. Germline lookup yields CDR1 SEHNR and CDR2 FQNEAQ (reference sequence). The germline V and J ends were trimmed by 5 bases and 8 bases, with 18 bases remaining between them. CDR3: CASSAQGAGEGYTF. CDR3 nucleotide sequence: TGTGCCAGCAGCGCTCAAGGGGCGGGAGAGGGCTACACCTTC.

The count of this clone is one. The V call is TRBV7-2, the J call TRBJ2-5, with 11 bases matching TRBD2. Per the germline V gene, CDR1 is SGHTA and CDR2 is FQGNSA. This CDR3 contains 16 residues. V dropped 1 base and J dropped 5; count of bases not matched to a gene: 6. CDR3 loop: CASSLGLVAGGETQYF. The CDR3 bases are TGTGCCAGCAGCTTAGGTTTGGTAGCGGGGGGGGAGACCCAGTACTTC. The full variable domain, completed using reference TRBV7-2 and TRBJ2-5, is GAGVSQSPSNKVTEKGKDVELRCDPISGHTALYWYRQSLGQGLEFLIYFQGNSAPDKSGLPSDRFSAERTGGSVSTLTIQRTQQEDSAVYLCASSLGLVAGGETQYFGPGTRLLVL.

In DNA form, the CDR3 reads TGTGCCAGCAGCCCGTCCAATGAGCAGTTCTTC. Amino acid sequence: CASSPSNEQFF. The chain carries TRBV7-9 and TRBJ2-1; D gene uncertain. The CDR3 runs 11 residues. The V end was cut by 5 bases, the J end by 6 bases, with 5 bases between. Germline values: CDR1 SEHNR, CDR2 FQNEAQ (reference sequence).

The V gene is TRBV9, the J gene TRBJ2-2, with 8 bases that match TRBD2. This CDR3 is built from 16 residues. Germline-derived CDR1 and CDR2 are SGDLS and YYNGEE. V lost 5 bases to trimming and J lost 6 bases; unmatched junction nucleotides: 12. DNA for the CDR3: TGTGCCAGCAGAAGAACCGGGACTAGTATCCCCGGGGAGCTGTTTTTT. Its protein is CASRRTGTSIPGELFF.

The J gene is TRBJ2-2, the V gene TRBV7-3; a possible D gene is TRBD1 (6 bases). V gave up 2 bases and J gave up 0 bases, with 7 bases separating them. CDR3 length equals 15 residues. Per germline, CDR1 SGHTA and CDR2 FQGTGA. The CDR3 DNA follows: TGTGCCAGCAGCTTAGGGGGCGCGAACACCGGGGAGCTGTTTTTT. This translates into CASSLGGANTGELFF.

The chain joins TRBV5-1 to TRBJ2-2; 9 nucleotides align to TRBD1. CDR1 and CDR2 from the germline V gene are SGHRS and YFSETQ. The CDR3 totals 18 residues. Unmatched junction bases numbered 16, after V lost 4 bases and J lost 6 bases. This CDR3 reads CASSLTAPGQGSAGELFF. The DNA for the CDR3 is TGCGCCAGCAGCCTCACCGCCCCGGGACAGGGTTCGGCCGGGGAGCTGTTTTTT.

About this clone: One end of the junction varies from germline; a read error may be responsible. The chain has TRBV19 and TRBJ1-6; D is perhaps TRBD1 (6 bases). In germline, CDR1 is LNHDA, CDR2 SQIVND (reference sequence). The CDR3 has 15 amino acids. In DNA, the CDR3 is TGTGCCAGCAGTAGGGGGGGCGCCTCTAATTCACCCCTCCACTTT. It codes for CASSRGGASNSPLHF.

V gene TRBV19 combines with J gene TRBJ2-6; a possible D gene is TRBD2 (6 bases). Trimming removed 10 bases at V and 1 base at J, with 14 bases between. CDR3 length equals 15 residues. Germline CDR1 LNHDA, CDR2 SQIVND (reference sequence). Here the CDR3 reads CATRDGGSGANVLTF. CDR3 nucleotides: TGTGCCACCCGGGACGGGGGTTCTGGGGCCAACGTCCTGACTTTC.

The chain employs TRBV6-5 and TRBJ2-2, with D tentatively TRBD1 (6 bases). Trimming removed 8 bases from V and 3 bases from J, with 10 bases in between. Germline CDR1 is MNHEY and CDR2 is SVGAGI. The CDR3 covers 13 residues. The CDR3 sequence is CASLSGDTGELFF. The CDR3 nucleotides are TGTGCCAGCTTATCAGGGGACACCGGGGAGCTGTTTTTT.

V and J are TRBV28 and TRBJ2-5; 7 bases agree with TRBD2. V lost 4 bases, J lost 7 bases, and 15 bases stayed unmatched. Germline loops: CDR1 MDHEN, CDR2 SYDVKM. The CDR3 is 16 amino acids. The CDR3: CASSSRPQLGGGTQYF. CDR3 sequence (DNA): TGTGCCAGCAGTTCTCGGCCCCAACTAGGCGGGGGGACCCAGTACTTC.

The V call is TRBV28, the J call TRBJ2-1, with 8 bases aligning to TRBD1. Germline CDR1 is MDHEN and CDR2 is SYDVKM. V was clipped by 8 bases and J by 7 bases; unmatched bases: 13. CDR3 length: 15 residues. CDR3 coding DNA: TGTGCCAGCCGTAGCCCGACAGGGGAAGGGAATGAGCAGTTCTTC. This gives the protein CASRSPTGEGNEQFF. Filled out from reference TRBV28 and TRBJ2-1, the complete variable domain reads DVKVTQSSRYLVKRTGEKVFLECVQDMDHENMFWYRQDPGLGLRLIYFSYDVKMKEKGDIPEGYSVSREKKERFSLILESASTNQTSMYLCASRSPTGEGNEQFFGPGTRLTVL.

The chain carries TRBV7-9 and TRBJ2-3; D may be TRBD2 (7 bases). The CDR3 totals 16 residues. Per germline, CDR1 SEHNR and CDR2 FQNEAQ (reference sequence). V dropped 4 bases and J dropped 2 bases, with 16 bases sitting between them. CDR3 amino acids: CASSSSTGGSTDTQYF. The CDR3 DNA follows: TGTGCCAGCAGCTCATCAACGGGGGGCTCCACAGATACGCAGTATTTT.

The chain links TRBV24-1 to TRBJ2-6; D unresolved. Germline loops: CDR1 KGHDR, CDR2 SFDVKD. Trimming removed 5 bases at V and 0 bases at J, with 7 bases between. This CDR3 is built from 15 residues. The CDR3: CATSADSSGANVLTF. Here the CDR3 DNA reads TGTGCCACCAGTGCTGATAGCTCTGGGGCCAACGTCCTGACTTTC.

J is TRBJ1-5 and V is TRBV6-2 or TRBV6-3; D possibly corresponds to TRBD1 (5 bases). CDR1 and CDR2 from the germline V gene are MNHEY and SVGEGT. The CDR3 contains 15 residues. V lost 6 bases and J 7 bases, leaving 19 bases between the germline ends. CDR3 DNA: TGTGCCAGCAGCCCGCGACCGGGGGTAACGCAGCCCCAGCATTTT. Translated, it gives CASSPRPGVTQPQHF.

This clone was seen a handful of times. CDR3 protein: CASSQTGANEKLFF. CDR3 DNA sequence: TGTGCCAGCAGCCAAACAGGGGCTAATGAAAAACTGTTTTTT. The genes are TRBV7-2 and TRBJ1-4; the match to TRBD1 covers 7 bases. The CDR3 is 14 amino acids. The germline CDR1 and CDR2 sequences are SGHTA and FQGNSA. Germline trimming cut 5 bases from V and 3 bases from J; bases unmatched to any gene: 3.

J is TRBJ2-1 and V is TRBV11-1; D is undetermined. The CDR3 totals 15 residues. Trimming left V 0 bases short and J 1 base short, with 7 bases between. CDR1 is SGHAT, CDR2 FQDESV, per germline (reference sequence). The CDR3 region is CASSLALFSYNEQFF. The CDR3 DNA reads TGTGCCAGCAGCTTAGCACTGTTTTCCTACAATGAGCAGTTCTTC.

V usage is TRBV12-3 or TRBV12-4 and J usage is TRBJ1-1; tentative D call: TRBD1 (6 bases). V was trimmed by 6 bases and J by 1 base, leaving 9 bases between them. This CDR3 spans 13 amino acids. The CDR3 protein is CASSMTGNTEAFF. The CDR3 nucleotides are TGTGCCAGCAGCATGACAGGGAACACTGAAGCTTTCTTT.

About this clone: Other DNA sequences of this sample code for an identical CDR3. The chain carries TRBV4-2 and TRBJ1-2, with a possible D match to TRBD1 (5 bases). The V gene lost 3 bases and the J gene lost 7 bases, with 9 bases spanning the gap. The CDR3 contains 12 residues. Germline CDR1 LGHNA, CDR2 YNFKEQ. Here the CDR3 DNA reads TGTGCCAGCAGCCAGGGCCAGGGTGGCTACACCTTC. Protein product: CASSQGQGGYTF.

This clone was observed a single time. CDR3 amino acids: CAWSVGGDRSPLHF. CDR3 nucleotide sequence: TGTGCCTGGAGTGTAGGGGGAGATAGGTCACCCCTCCACTTT. The V gene is TRBV30, the J gene TRBJ1-6, with D possibly matching TRBD1 (6 bases). Trimming stripped 0 bases from V and 10 bases from J, with 13 bases between. Germline CDR1 is GTSNPN and CDR2 is SVGIG (reference sequence). The CDR3 consists of 14 residues.

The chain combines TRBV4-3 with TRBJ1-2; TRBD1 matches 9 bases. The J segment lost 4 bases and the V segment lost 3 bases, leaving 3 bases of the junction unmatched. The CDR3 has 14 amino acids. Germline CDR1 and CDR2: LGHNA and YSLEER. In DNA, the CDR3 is TGCGCCAGCAGCCAGACAGGGGGAGTCTATGGCTACACCTTC. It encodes CASSQTGGVYGYTF.

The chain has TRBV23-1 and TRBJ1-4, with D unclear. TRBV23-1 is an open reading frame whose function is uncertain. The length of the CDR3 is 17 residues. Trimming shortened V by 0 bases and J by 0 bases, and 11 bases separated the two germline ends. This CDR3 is CASSQSCRGSTNEKLFF. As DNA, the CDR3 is TGCGCCAGCAGTCAATCTTGCCGGGGATCAACTAATGAAAAACTGTTTTTT.

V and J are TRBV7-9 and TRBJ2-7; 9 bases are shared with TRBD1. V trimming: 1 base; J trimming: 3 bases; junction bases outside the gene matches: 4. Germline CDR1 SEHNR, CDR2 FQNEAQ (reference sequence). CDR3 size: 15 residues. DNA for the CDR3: TGTGCCAGCAGCTTAGGGGGACAGGGTGGCTACGAGCAGTACTTC. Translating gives CASSLGGQGGYEQYF. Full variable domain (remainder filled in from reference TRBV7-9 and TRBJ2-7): DTGVSQNPRHKITKRGQNVTFRCDPISEHNRLYWYRQTLGQGPEFLTYFQNEAQLEKSRLLSDRFSAERPKGSFSTLEIQRTEQGDSAMYLCASSLGGQGGYEQYFGPGTRLTVT.

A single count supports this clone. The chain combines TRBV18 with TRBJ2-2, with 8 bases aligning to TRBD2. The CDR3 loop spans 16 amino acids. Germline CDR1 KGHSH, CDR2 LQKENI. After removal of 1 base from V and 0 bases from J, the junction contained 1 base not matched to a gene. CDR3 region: CASSPLAGTNTGELFF. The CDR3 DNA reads TGTGCCAGCTCACCACTAGCGGGGACGAACACCGGGGAGCTGTTTTTT.

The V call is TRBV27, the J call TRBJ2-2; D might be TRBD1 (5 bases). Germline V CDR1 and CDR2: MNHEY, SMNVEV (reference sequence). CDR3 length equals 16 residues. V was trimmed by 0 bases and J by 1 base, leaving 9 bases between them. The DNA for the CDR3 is TGTGCCAGCAGTTTATCTGGCCAGGGGAACACCGGGGAGCTGTTTTTT. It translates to CASSLSGQGNTGELFF.

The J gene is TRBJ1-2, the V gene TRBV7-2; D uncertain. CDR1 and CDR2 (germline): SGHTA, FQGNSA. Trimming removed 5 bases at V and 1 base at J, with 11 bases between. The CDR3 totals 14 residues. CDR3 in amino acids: CASSPSTVNYGYTF. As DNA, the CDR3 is TGTGCCAGCAGCCCTTCAACAGTTAACTATGGCTACACCTTC.

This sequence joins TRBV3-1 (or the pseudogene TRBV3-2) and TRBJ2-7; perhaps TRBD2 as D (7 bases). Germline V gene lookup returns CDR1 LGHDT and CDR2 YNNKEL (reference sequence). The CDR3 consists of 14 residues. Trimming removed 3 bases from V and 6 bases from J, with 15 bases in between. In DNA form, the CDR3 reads TGTGCCAGCAGCCAGTCTGGGGGGGCAGGCGAGCAGTACGTC. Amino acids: CASSQSGGAGEQYV.

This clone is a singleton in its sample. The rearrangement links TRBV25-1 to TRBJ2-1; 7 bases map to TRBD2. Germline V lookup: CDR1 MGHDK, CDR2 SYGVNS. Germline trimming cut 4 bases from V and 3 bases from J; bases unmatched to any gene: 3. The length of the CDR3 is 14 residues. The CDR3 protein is CASSGASGYNEQFF. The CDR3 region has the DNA TGTGCCAGCAGTGGGGCTAGCGGCTACAATGAGCAGTTCTTC.

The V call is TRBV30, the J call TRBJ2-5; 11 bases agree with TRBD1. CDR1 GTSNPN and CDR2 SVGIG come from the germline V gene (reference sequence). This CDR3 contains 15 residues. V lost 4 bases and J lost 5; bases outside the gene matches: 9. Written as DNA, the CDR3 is TGTGCCTGGACTCGACGGACAGGGGGCGGGGAGACCCAGTACTTC. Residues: CAWTRRTGGGETQYF.

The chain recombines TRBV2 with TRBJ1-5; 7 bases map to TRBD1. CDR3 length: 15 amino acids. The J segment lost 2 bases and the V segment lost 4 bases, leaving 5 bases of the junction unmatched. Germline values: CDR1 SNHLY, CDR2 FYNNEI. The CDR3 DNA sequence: TGTGCCAGCAGTGGTCGACAGGGCGGCAATCAGCCCCAGCATTTT. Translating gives CASSGRQGGNQPQHF.